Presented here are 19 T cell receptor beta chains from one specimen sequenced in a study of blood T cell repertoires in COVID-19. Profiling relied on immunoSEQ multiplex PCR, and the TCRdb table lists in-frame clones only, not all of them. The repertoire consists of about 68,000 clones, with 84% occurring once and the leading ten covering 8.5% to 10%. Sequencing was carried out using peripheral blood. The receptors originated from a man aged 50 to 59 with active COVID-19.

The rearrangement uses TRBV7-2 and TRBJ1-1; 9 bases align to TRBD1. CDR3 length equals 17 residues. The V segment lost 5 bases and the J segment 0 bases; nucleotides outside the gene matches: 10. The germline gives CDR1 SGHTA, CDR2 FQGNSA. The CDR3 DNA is TGTGCCAGCAGCCTAGGGGGACAGGGTGGTATGAACACTGAAGCTTTCTTT. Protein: CASSLGGQGGMNTEAFF.

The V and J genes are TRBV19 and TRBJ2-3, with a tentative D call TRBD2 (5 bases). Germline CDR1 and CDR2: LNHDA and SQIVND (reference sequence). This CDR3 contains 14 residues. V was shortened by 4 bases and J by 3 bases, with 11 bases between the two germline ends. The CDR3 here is CASSTLSGTDTQYF. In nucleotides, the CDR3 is TGTGCCAGTAGTACCCTCAGCGGTACAGATACGCAGTATTTT. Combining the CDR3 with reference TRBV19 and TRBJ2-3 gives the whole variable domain DGGITQSPKYLFRKEGQNVTLSCEQNLNHDAMYWYRQDPGQGLRLIYYSQIVNDFQKGDIAEGYSVSREKKESFPLTVTSAQKNPTAFYLCASSTLSGTDTQYFGPGTRLTVL.

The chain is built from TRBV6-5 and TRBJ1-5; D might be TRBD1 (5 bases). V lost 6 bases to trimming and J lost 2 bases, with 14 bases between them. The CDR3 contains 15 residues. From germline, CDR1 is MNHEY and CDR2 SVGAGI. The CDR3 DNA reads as TGTGCCAGCAGCAAAACAGGTTCCCGCAATCAGCCCCAGCATTTT. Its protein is CASSKTGSRNQPQHF.

The CDR3 reads CSASFGETQYF. In DNA form, the CDR3 reads TGCAGTGCTAGTTTCGGGGAGACCCAGTACTTC. The rearrangement uses TRBV20-1 and TRBJ2-5, with D unclear. Trimming shortened V by 3 bases and J by 5 bases, and 7 bases separated the two germline ends. Germline V lookup: CDR1 DFQATT, CDR2 SNEGSKA (reference sequence). This CDR3 is 11 amino acids long.

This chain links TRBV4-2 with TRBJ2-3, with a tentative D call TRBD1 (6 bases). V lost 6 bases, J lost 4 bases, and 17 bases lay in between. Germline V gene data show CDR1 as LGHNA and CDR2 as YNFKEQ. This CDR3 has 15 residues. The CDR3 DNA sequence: TGTGCCAGCAGGTCGGGACAATTCGGGGCAGATACGCAGTATTTT. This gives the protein CASRSGQFGADTQYF.

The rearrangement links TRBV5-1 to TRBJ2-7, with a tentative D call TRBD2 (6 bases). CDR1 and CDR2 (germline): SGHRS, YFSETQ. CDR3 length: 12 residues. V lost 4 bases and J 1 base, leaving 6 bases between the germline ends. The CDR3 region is CASSGTSYEQYF. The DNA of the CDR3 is TGCGCCAGCAGCGGGACTTCCTACGAGCAGTACTTC.

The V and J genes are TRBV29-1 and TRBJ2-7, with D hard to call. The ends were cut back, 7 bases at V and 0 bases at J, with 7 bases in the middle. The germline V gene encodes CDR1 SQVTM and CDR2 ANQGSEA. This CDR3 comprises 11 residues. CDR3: CSGLASYEQYF. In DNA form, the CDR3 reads TGCAGCGGGCTTGCCTCCTACGAGCAGTACTTC.

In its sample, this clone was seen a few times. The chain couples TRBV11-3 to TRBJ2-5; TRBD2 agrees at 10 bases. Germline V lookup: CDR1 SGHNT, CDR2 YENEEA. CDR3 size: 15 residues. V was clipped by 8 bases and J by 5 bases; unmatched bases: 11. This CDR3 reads CASSSGTSAGETQYF. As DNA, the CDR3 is TGTGCCAGCTCTTCCGGGACTAGCGCGGGGGAGACCCAGTACTTC.

CDR3 residues: CASRQVQAGNTIYF. The CDR3 nucleotides are TGTGCCAGCAGGCAGGTACAGGCAGGAAACACCATATATTTT. J is TRBJ1-3 and V is TRBV6-5; D might be TRBD1 (5 bases). The CDR3 loop spans 14 amino acids. The V gene's germline CDR1 is MNHEY and CDR2 SVGAGI. V shed 6 bases and J shed 4 bases, with 13 bases lying between them.

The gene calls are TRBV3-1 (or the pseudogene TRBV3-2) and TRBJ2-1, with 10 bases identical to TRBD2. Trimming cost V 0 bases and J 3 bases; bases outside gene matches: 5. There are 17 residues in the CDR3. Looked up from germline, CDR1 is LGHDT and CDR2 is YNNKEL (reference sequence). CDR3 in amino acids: CASSQDWASGSYNEQFF. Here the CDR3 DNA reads TGTGCCAGCAGCCAAGATTGGGCTAGCGGGAGCTACAATGAGCAGTTCTTC.

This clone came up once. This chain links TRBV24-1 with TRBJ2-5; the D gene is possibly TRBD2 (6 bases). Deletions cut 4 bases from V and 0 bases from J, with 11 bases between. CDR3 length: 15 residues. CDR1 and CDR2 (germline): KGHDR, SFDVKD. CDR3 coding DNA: TGTGCCACCAGTGAAGCGGGCAGAAACCAAGAGACCCAGTACTTC. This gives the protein CATSEAGRNQETQYF.

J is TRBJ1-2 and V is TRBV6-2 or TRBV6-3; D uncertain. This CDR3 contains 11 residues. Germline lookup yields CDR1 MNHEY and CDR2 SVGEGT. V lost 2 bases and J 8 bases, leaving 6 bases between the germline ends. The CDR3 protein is CASSYRSGYTF. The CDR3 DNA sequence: TGTGCCAGCAGTTACCGGAGCGGCTACACCTTC.

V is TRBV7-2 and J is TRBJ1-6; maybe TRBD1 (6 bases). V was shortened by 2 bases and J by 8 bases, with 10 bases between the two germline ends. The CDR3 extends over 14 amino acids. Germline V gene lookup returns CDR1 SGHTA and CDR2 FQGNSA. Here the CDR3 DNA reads TGTGCCAGCAGCTTATCAGGGGCGGATTCACCCCTCCACTTT. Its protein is CASSLSGADSPLHF.

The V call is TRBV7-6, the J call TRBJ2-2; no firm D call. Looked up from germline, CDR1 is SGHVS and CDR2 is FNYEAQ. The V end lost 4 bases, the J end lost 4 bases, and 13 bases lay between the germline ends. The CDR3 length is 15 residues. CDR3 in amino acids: CASSSSVGATGELFF. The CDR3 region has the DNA TGTGCCAGCAGCTCTTCGGTCGGTGCCACCGGGGAGCTGTTTTTT. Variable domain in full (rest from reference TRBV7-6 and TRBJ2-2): GAGVSQSPRYKVTKRGQDVALRCDPISGHVSLYWYRQALGQGPEFLTYFNYEAQQDKSGLPNDRFSAERPEGSISTLTIQRTEQRDSAMYRCASSSSVGATGELFFGEGSRLTVL.

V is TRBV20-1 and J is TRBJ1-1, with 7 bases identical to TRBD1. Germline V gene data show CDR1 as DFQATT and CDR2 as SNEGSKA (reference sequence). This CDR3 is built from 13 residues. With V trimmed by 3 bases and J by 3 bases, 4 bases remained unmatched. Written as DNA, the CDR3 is TGCAGTGCTAGTGGGGACAGAGACACTGAAGCTTTCTTT. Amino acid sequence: CSASGDRDTEAFF.

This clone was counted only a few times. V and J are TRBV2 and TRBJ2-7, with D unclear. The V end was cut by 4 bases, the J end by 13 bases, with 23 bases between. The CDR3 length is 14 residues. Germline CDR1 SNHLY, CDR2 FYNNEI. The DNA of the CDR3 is TGTGCCAGCAGTGTTGAGGCTGGCCTTCGTTACGGATACTTC. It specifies CASSVEAGLRYGYF.

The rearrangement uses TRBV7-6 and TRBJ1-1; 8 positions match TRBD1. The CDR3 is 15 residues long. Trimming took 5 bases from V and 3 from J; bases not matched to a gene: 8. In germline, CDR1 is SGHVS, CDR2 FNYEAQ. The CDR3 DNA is TGTGCCAGCAGCCCACAGGGGGGGGAGGACACTGAAGCTTTCTTT. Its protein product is CASSPQGGEDTEAFF.

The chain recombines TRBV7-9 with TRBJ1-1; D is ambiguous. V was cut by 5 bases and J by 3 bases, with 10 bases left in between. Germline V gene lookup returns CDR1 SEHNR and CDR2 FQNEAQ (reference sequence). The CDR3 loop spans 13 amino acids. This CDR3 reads CASSLQYDTEAFF. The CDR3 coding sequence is TGTGCCAGCAGCCTCCAGTACGACACTGAAGCTTTCTTT.

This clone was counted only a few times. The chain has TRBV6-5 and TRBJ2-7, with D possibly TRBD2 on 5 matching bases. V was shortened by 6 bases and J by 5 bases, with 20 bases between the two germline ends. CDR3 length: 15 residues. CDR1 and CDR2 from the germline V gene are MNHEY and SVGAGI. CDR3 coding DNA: TGTGCCAGCAGGAGGGCCTTGACCTTTGCGGACGAGCAGTACTTC. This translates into CASRRALTFADEQYF.